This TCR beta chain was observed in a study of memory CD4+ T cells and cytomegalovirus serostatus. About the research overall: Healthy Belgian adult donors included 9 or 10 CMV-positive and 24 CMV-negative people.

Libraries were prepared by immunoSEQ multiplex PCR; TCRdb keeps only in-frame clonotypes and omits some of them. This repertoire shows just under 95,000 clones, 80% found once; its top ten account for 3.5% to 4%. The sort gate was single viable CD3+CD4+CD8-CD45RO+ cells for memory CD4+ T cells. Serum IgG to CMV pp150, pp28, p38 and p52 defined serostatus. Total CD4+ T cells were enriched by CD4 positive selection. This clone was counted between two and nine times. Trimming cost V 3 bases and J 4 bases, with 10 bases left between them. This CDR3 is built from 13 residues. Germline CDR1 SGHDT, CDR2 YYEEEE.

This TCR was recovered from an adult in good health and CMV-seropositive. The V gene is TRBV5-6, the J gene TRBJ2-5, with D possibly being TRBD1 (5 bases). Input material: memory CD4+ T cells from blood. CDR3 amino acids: CASSWGQGETQYF. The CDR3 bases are TGTGCCAGCAGCTGGGGTCAGGGAGAGACCCAGTACTTC. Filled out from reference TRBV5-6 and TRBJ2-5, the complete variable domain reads DAGVTQSPTHLIKTRGQQVTLRCSPKSGHDTVSWYQQALGQGPQFIFQYYEEEERQRGNFPDRFSGHQFPNYSSELNVNALLLGDSALYLCASSWGQGETQYFGPGTRLLVL.